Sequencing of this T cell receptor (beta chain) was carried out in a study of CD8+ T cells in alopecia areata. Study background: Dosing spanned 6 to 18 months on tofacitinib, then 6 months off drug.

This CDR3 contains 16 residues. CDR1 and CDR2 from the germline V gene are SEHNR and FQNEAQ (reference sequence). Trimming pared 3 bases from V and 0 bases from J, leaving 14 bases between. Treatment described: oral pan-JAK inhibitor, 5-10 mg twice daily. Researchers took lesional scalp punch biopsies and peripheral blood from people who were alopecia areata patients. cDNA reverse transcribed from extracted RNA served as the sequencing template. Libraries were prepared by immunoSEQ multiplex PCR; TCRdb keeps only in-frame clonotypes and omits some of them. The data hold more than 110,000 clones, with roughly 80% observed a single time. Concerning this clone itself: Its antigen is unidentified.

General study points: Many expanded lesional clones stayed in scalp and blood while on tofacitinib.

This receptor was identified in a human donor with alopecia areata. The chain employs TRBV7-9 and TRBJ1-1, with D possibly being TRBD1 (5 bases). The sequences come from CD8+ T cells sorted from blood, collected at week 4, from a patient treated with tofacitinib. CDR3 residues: CASSLPGQTMNTEAFF. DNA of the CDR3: TGTGCCAGCAGCTTGCCGGGGCAGACCATGAACACTGAAGCTTTCTTT. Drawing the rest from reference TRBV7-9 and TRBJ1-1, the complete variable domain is DTGVSQNPRHKITKRGQNVTFRCDPISEHNRLYWYRQTLGQGPEFLTYFQNEAQLEKSRLLSDRFSAERPKGSFSTLEIQRTEQGDSAMYLCASSLPGQTMNTEAFFGQGTRLTVV.